Detailed here is one T cell receptor beta chain. This sample stems from a study of shared clonotypes between healthy human individuals. Germline loops: CDR1 LNHDA, CDR2 SQIVND (reference sequence). CDR3 length: 14 amino acids. The V gene lost 6 bases and the J gene lost 11 bases, with 23 bases spanning the gap. Repertoires were generated with immunoSEQ multiplex PCR, while TCRdb's copy carries only in-frame clones and drops some. The sample has some 2,100,000 clones, around 95% seen once. The sequence was obtained from a man younger than 30 in good health. The sequenced material came from naive CD4+ T cells sorted from blood. Subset here: CD45RA+ positively selected. This sequence joins TRBV19 and TRBJ2-7; a weak D match, TRBD1 (6 bases). The CDR3 DNA sequence: TGTGCCAGTAGAGATAGACAGGTCGAGGGGTCGAAGTACTTC. Protein sequence: CASRDRQVEGSKYF.